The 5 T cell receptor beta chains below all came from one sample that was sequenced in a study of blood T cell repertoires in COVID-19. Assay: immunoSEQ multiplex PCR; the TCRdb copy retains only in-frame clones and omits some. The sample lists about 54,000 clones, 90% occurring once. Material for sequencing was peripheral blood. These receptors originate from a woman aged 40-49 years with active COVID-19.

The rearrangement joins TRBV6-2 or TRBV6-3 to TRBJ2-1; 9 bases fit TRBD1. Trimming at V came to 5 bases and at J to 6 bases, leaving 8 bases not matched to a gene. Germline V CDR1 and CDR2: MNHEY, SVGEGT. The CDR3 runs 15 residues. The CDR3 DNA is TGTGCCAGCAGTCCACAGGGGGCGCTTGGCAATGAGCAGTTCTTC. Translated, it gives CASSPQGALGNEQFF.

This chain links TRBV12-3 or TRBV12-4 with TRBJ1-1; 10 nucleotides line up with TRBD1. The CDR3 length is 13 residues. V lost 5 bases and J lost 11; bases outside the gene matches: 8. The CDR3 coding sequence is TGTGCCAGCAGTCCCGGACAGGGGGGCGAGGCTTTCTTT. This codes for CASSPGQGGEAFF.

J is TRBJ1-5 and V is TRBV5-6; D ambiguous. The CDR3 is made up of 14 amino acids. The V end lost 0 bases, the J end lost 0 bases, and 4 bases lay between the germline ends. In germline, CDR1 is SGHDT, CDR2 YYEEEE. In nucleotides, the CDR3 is TGTGCCAGCAGCTTGGGGCTTAGCAATCAGCCCCAGCATTTT. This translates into CASSLGLSNQPQHF. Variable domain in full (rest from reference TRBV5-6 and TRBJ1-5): DAGVTQSPTHLIKTRGQQVTLRCSPKSGHDTVSWYQQALGQGPQFIFQYYEEEERQRGNFPDRFSGHQFPNYSSELNVNALLLGDSALYLCASSLGLSNQPQHFGDGTRLSIL.

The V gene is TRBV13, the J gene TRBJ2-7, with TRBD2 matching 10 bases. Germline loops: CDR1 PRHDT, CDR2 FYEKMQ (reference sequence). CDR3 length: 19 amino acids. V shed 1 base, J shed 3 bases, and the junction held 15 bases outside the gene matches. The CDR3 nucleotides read TGTGCCAGCAGCTTAGCACCTGCTAGCGGGAGCCTATTATACTACGAGCAGTACTTC. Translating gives CASSLAPASGSLLYYEQYF.

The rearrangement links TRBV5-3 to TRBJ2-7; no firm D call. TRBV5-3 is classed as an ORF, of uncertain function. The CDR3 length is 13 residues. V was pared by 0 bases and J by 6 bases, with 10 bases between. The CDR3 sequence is CARSLVVEVEQYF. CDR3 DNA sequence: TGTGCCAGAAGCTTGGTGGTAGAGGTCGAGCAGTACTTC.